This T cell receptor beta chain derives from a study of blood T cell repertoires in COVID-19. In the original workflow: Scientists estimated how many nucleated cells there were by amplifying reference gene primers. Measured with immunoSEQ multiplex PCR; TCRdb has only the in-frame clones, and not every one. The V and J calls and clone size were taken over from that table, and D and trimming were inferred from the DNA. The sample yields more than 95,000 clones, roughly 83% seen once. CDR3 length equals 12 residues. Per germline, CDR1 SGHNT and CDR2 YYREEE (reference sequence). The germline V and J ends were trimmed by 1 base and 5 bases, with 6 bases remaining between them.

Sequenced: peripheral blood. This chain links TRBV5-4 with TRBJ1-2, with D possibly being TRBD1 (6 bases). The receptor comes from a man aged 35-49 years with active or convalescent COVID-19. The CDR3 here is CASSLTGYGYTF. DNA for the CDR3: TGTGCCAGCAGCTTGACAGGGTATGGCTACACCTTC.